These 4 T cell receptor beta chains share one sample of origin, sequenced in a study of blood T cell repertoires in COVID-19. TCRdb's copy holds only in-frame clones and misses some; the assay was immunoSEQ multiplex PCR. The sample lists roughly 290,000 clones; over 75% were seen once. The specimen sequenced was PBMCs or T cells enriched from blood (not recorded which). These receptors all stem from a man aged 25 to 40 who had recovered from COVID-19.

The V gene is TRBV5-1, the J gene TRBJ2-1; 7 nucleotides match TRBD2. Germline CDR1 and CDR2: SGHRS and YFSETQ. This CDR3 spans 16 amino acids. With 0 bases clipped from V and 10 bases from J, the junction kept 13 bases outside the gene matches. CDR3 protein: CASSLVLLALGGEQFF. The DNA for the CDR3 is TGCGCCAGCAGCTTGGTTTTACTAGCCCTGGGGGGGGAGCAGTTCTTC.

The V call is TRBV30, the J call TRBJ2-2, with TRBD2 identical over 7 bases. The CDR3 has 16 amino acids. The ends lost 6 bases at V and 3 bases at J; junction bases unmatched: 13. From germline, CDR1 is GTSNPN and CDR2 SVGIG (reference sequence). CDR3 amino acids: CACKKKAGVDTGELFF. The CDR3 coding sequence is TGTGCCTGCAAAAAGAAGGCGGGGGTGGACACCGGGGAGCTGTTTTTT.

There are many counts of this clone. This rearrangement joins TRBV5-5 to TRBJ1-1, with 8 bases aligning to TRBD1. V was clipped by 7 bases and J by 4 bases; unmatched bases: 9. The CDR3 runs 14 residues. Germline V gives CDR1 SGHKS, CDR2 YYEKEE (reference sequence). This CDR3 reads CASRPAGGFTEAFF. CDR3 DNA: TGTGCCAGCCGCCCAGCAGGGGGCTTCACTGAAGCTTTCTTT.

The chain recombines TRBV7-3 with TRBJ1-2, with a tentative D call TRBD1 (6 bases). This CDR3 is built from 15 residues. V lost 5 bases, J lost 6 bases, and 19 bases lay in between. CDR1 and CDR2 (germline): SGHTA, FQGTGA. As DNA, the CDR3 is TGTGCCAGCAGCCTTGATGGACAGCTAGCAAATGGCTACACCTTC. Its translation: CASSLDGQLANGYTF.